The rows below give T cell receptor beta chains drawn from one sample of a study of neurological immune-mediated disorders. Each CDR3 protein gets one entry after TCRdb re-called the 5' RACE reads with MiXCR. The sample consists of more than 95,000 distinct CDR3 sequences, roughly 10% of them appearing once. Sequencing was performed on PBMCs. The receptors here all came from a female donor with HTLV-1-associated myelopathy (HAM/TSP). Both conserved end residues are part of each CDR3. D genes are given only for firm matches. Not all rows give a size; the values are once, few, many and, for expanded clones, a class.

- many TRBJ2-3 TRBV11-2 TGTGCCAGCAGGCGGGACAGAGGTGGCACAGATACGCAGTATTTT CASRRDRGGTDTQYF
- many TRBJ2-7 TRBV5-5 TGTGCCAGCAGCTTGTCAGGGTTCCCCTACGAGCAGTACTTC CASSLSGFPYEQYF
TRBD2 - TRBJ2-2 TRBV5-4 TGTGCCAGCAGCTCGGGGGGAGGAGTTCGCGGCACCGGGGAGCTGTTTTTT CASSSGGGVRGTGELFF
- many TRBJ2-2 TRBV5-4 TGTGCCAGCCACAAGGGACAGAACACCGGGGAGCTGTTTTTT CASHKGQNTGELFF
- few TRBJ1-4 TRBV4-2 TGTGCCAGCAGCCAAGTAACCGGCCGTAATGAAAAACTGTTTTTT CASSQVTGRNEKLFF
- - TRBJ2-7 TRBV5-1 TGCGCCAGCACCGGCAGCCCCGGTAGATACGAGCAGTACTTC CASTGSPGRYEQYF
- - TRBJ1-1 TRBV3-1 TGTGCCAGCAGCCCGGACTACGGACTGAACACTGAAGCTTTCTTT CASSPDYGLNTEAFF
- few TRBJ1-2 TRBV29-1 TGCAGCGCCCTGATGGGTTATGGCTACACCTTC CSALMGYGYTF
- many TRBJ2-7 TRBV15 TGTGCCACCAGCAGATCGGCCCAGGGGACCACCTATTACGAGCAGTACTTC CATSRSAQGTTYYEQYF
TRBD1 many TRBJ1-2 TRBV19 TGTGCCAGTAGTGCCGGGACAGCAAGCTACACCTTC CASSAGTASYTF
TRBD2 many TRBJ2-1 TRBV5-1 TGCGCCAGCAGCGGGGGACTAGCGGCCTCCTACAATGAGCAGTTCTTC CASSGGLAASYNEQFF
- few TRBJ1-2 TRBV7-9 TGTGCCAGCAGCTTAGGACTCGGACGGGACTATGGCTACACCTTC CASSLGLGRDYGYTF
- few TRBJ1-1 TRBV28 TGTGCCAGCAGTTTACTATCCGGGGGCACTGAAGCTTTCTTT CASSLLSGGTEAFF
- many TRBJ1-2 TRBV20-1 TGCAGTGCCGGAAGGACGGCTCTGGATGGCTACACCTTC CSAGRTALDGYTF
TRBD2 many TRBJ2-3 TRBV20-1 TGCAGTGCTAGAGGCGCTAGCGGTACCACAGATACGCAGTATTTT CSARGASGTTDTQYF
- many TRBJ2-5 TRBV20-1 TGCAGTGCTACAAGGACAGAAATCACGGAGACCCAGTACTTC CSATRTEITETQYF
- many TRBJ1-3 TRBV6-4 TGTGCCAGCAGTGCCCCCAGGGGCTCTGGAAACACCATATATTTT CASSAPRGSGNTIYF
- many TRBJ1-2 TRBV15 TGTGCCACCAGCAGAGATAGGCAGGGTCGCTACACCTTC CATSRDRQGRYTF
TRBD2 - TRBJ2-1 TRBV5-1 TGCGCCAGCAGCTTAAGGGGGACTAGGGGTTCCGAGCAGTTCTTC CASSLRGTRGSEQFF
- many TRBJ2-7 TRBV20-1 TGCAGTGCTAGAGGACCCGTCTCCTACGAGCAGTACTTC CSARGPVSYEQYF
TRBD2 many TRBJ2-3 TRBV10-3 TGTGCCATCAGTGGACTAGCGGGGGAGGATACGCAGTATTTT CAISGLAGEDTQYF
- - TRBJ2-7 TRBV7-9 TGTGCCAGCAGCTTGATATCGACCGCCGAGCAGTACTTC CASSLISTAEQYF
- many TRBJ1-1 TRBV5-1 TGCGCCAGCAGCTTGAACGCGGAGAACACTGAAGCTTTCTTT CASSLNAENTEAFF
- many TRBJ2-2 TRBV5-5 TGTGCCAGCAGCTTGACAGTTAACACCGGGGAGCTGTTTTTT CASSLTVNTGELFF
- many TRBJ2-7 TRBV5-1 TGCGCCAGCAGCTCGGGACACCCCTCTGGCGAGCAGTACTTC CASSSGHPSGEQYF
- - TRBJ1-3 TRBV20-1 TGCAGTGCTTATCCCCTGGCCCTTGGAAACACCATATATTTT CSAYPLALGNTIYF
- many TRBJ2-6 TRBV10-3 TGTGCCATCAAAGAAGGGAATTCAGGGGCCAACGTCCTGACTTTC CAIKEGNSGANVLTF
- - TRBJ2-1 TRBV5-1 TGCGCCAGCAGCTTGATTATCGGGACTAAGGGGGCGAGCTCCTACAATGAGCAGTTCTTC CASSLIIGTKGASSYNEQFF
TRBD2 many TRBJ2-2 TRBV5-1 TGCGCCAGCAGCTTGAACGCGGGGGATTCGACCGGGGAGCTGTTTTTT CASSLNAGDSTGELFF
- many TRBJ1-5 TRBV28 TGTGCCAGCAGTTTATACAGCAATCAGCCCCAGCATTTT CASSLYSNQPQHF
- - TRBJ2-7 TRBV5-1 TGCGCCAGCAGCTTGGATCCCAAAATTTCCTACGAGCAGTACTTC CASSLDPKISYEQYF
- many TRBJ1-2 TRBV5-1 TGCGCCAGCAGGGCATCGGACAGTACCCCCCCTATTCCTGGCTACACCTTC CASRASDSTPPIPGYTF
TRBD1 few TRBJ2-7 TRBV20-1 TGCAGTGCTAGAGGGACAGGGATGTCCGAGCAGTACTTC CSARGTGMSEQYF
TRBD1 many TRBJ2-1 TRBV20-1 TGCAGTGCTAGAGAGGGGACAGTCATTAATGAGCAGTTCTTC CSAREGTVINEQFF
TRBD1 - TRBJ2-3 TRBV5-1 TGCGCCAGCTCTACAGGCAGGCCAGGACAGGGCGCAGATACGCAGTATTTT CASSTGRPGQGADTQYF
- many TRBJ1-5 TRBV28 TGTGCCAGCAGACAGGTGACAGGCCAGGGTCAGCCCCAGCATTTT CASRQVTGQGQPQHF
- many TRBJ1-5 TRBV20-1 TGCAGTGCTAGATCAGATAGCAATCAGCCCCAGCATTTT CSARSDSNQPQHF
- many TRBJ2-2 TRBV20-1 TGCAGTGCTAGAGAATCCGTGAACGGGGAGCTGTTTTTT CSARESVNGELFF
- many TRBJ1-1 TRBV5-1 TGCGCCAGCAGCTTGGGGGGACCCCCTGGGCCGGACACTGAAGCTTTCTTT CASSLGGPPGPDTEAFF
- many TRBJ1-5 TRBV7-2 TGTGCCAGCAGCTCGCCAGGGAATCAGCCCCAGCATTTT CASSSPGNQPQHF
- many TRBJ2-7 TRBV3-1 TGTGCCAGCAGCCAAGATGGGCCCTCGCGTTACGAGCAGTACTTC CASSQDGPSRYEQYF
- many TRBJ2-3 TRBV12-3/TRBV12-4 TGTGCCAGCAGTCTTACAGGGCCGGATACGCAGTATTTT CASSLTGPDTQYF
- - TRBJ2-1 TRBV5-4 TGTGCCAGCAGCTTGGCAAAAGACAGGAACAATGAGCAGTTCTTC CASSLAKDRNNEQFF
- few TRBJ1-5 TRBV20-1 TGCAGTGCTAGAGACCCGCGGCCCGATAGCAATCAGCCCCAGCATTTT CSARDPRPDSNQPQHF
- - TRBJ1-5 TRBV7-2 TGTGCCAGCAGCTTAGGGACCTTCCAGCCCCAGCATTTT CASSLGTFQPQHF
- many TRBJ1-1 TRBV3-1 TGTGCCAGCAGCCAAGGAGGGACTGGCACTGAAGCTTTCTTT CASSQGGTGTEAFF
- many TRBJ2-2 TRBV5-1 TGCGCCAGCAAGGAAGCGAACACCGGGGAGCTGTTTTTT CASKEANTGELFF
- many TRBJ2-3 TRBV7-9 TGTGCCAGCAGCTCCGAGGATCGTTATACGCAGTATTTT CASSSEDRYTQYF
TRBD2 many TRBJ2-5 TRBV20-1 TGCAGTGCTAGAAAAAGTGGACTAGCGGGGCGAGAGACCCAGTACTTC CSARKSGLAGRETQYF